The clone carrying this T cell receptor beta chain was found a few times. TCR beta VDJ and CDR3 profiles were obtained from a genomic DNA template. TCRdb fed the reads into MiXCR, producing one record per CDR3 protein. This sample has approximately 190,000 distinct CDR3 sequences, with 48% found just once. The data were obtained in a study of CD8+CD57+ T cells in acquired aplastic anemia. The CDR3 sequence is 14 residues long. V lost 5 bases, J lost 4 bases, and 15 bases lay in between. The germline gives CDR1 LNHDA, CDR2 SQIVND (reference sequence). Flow cytometry had shown expanded CD8+CD57+ cells in the patients chosen for sequencing.

This receptor was taken from a human donor with aplastic anemia. The V call is TRBV19, the J call TRBJ2-7; D is unresolved. Sequencing was performed on sorted CD4+, CD8+, or CD8+CD57+ T cells (not recorded which) from PBMCs. In DNA form, the CDR3 reads TGTGCCAGTAGTGCCGGGTCGAACCTATACGAGCAGTACTTC. Protein sequence: CASSAGSNLYEQYF.